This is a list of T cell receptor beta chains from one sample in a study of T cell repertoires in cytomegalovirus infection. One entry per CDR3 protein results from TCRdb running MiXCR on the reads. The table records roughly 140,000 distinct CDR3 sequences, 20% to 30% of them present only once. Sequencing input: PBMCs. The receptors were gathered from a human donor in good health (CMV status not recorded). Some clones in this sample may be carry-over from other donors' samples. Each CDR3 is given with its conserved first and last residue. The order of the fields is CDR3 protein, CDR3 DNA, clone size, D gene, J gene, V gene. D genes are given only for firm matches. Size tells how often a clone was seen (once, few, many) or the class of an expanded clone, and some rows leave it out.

CDR3 protein: CASSLDRREAFF
CDR3 DNA: TGTGCCAGCAGCTTAGACAGGCGGGAAGCTTTCTTT
clone size: few
D gene: -
J gene: TRBJ1-1
V gene: TRBV11-2

CDR3 protein: CASRRVAGEVTQYF
CDR3 DNA: TGTGCCAGCAGGCGGGTAGCGGGAGAGGTCACGCAGTATTTT
clone size: -
D gene: TRBD2
J gene: TRBJ2-3
V gene: TRBV12-3/TRBV12-4

CDR3 protein: CASSFSSGTVSEQYF
CDR3 DNA: TGTGCCAGCAGCTTCTCATCCGGGACAGTTTCCGAGCAGTACTTC
clone size: few
D gene: TRBD1
J gene: TRBJ2-7
V gene: TRBV11-1

CDR3 protein: CASSSRRAGNSPLHF
CDR3 DNA: TGCGCCAGCAGCTCGCGTAGAGCGGGTAATTCACCCCTCCACTTT
clone size: few
D gene: -
J gene: TRBJ1-6
V gene: TRBV5-1

CDR3 protein: CSVGGVLKSETQYF
CDR3 DNA: TGCAGCGTTGGAGGGGTGCTGAAGAGTGAGACCCAGTACTTC
clone size: few
D gene: -
J gene: TRBJ2-5
V gene: TRBV29-1

CDR3 protein: CASSPYILRDYTGNEQFF
CDR3 DNA: TGTGCCAGCAGTCCATATATACTCAGGGACTATACGGGCAATGAGCAGTTCTTC
clone size: -
D gene: TRBD2
J gene: TRBJ2-1
V gene: TRBV28

CDR3 protein: CASSELAGRTQETQYF
CDR3 DNA: TGCGCCAGCAGCGAATTGGCGGGGAGGACCCAAGAGACCCAGTACTTC
clone size: few
D gene: -
J gene: TRBJ2-5
V gene: TRBV5-1

CDR3 protein: CASSPRRGSNQETQYF
CDR3 DNA: TGTGCCAGCAGCCCCCGTAGGGGCAGTAACCAAGAGACCCAGTACTTC
clone size: many
D gene: -
J gene: TRBJ2-5
V gene: TRBV7-8

CDR3 protein: CASSRTWRLYEQYF
CDR3 DNA: TGTGCCAGCAGTCGAACGTGGAGACTGTACGAGCAGTACTTC
clone size: few
D gene: -
J gene: TRBJ2-7
V gene: TRBV28

CDR3 protein: CASSQSTSGCSGANVLTF
CDR3 DNA: TGCGCCAGCAGTCAATCTACTAGCGGGTGTTCTGGGGCCAACGTCCTGACTTTC
clone size: -
D gene: TRBD2
J gene: TRBJ2-6
V gene: TRBV23-1

CDR3 protein: CSVDGTSGVPSDTQYF
CDR3 DNA: TGCAGCGTTGATGGGACTAGCGGGGTCCCCTCAGATACGCAGTATTTT
clone size: few
D gene: TRBD2
J gene: TRBJ2-3
V gene: TRBV29-1

CDR3 protein: CASSPRTGTGSPPFYGYTF
CDR3 DNA: TGTGCCAGCAGTCCACGGACCGGGACAGGGTCCCCCCCCTTCTATGGCTACACCTTC
clone size: -
D gene: TRBD1
J gene: TRBJ1-2
V gene: TRBV6-8

CDR3 protein: CASSLVLASLDETQYF
CDR3 DNA: TGTGCCAGCAGCTTAGTCTTGGCTAGTCTAGATGAGACCCAGTACTTC
clone size: many
D gene: -
J gene: TRBJ2-5
V gene: TRBV7-2

CDR3 protein: CASSIGTGGFYEQYF
CDR3 DNA: TGTGCCAGTAGTATAGGGACAGGGGGCTTCTACGAGCAGTACTTC
clone size: -
D gene: TRBD1
J gene: TRBJ2-7
V gene: TRBV19

CDR3 protein: CASSVGLTNEKLFF
CDR3 DNA: TGTGCCAGCAGCGTGGGACTGACTAATGAAAAACTGTTTTTT
clone size: once
D gene: -
J gene: TRBJ1-4
V gene: TRBV7-3

CDR3 protein: CASSVASGGLNTEAFF
CDR3 DNA: TGTGCCAGCAGCGTAGCTTCTGGAGGGTTGAACACTGAAGCTTTCTTT
clone size: few
D gene: -
J gene: TRBJ1-1
V gene: TRBV9

CDR3 protein: CASGATNTGELFF
CDR3 DNA: TGTGCCTCCGGGGCAACGAACACCGGGGAGCTGTTTTTT
clone size: -
D gene: -
J gene: TRBJ2-2
V gene: TRBV12-5